The next 2 T cell receptor beta chains were all read from a single sample in a study of OX40 agonist ivuxolimab in advanced cancers. Here immunoSEQ multiplex PCR was the method, and the copy in TCRdb shows in-frame clones only, minus some. The sample lists tens of thousands of clones; around 90% were seen once. The source was CD4+ or CD8+ T cells sorted from blood, collected in a trial of the OX40 agonist ivuxolimab. The receptors derive from an adult with an advanced solid tumor such as melanoma, head and neck, liver or kidney cancer.

The chain uses TRBV4-2 and TRBJ2-1; 8 positions agree with TRBD2. The V segment lost 0 bases and the J segment 2 bases; nucleotides outside the gene matches: 12. This CDR3 is built from 19 residues. Germline CDR1 is LGHNA and CDR2 is YNFKEQ. This CDR3 is CASSQDMGQLAAPYNEQFF. The CDR3 region has the DNA TGTGCCAGCAGCCAAGACATGGGGCAACTAGCGGCCCCCTACAATGAGCAGTTCTTC.

This chain uses TRBV18 with TRBJ2-5, with D possibly being TRBD1 or TRBD2 (6 bases each). This CDR3 is 14 amino acids long. Trimming pared 3 bases from V and 5 bases from J, leaving 13 bases between. Germline V gives CDR1 KGHSH, CDR2 LQKENI. The CDR3 spells CASSPVGGTETQYF. In nucleotides, the CDR3 is TGTGCCAGCTCACCGGTCGGGGGCACGGAGACCCAGTACTTC.